The rows below give T cell receptor beta chains drawn from one sample of a study of regulatory T cells in long-lasting Graves disease. Each CDR3 protein is one row after TCRdb ran MiXCR on the multiplex PCR reads. In the table there are 350,000 to 550,000 distinct CDR3 sequences, about 15% of which are singletons. Separately, the same data were catalogued under a study of T cells in Graves' hyperthyroidism and ophthalmopathy.

Source: peripheral blood mononuclear cells (PBMCs), taken at new diagnosis, from a patient treated with antithyroid drugs. All receptors derive from a woman aged 25 to 39 with Graves disease. CDR3s include the opening cysteine and the closing phenylalanine or tryptophan. A D gene is named only where the DNA matches it firmly. Size values are once, few and many counts, or a class for expanded clones, and some rows have none.

J,D,V,size,DNA,CDR3
TRBJ1-1,-,TRBV29-1,many,TGCAGCGTTGAAGGAGGGTACGGAGCTTTCTTT,CSVEGGYGAFF
TRBJ2-2,-,TRBV15,-,TGTGCCACCAGCAGAGAGTTGAACACCGGGGAGCTGTTTTTT,CATSRELNTGELFF
TRBJ2-1,-,TRBV3-1,many,TGTGCCAGCAGTCGTTACGGGGGACATGAGCAGTTCTTC,CASSRYGGHEQFF
TRBJ2-7,TRBD1,TRBV18,many,TGTGCCAGCTCGCTCTCAGGGGGCGCCGAGCAGTACTTC,CASSLSGGAEQYF
TRBJ2-2,TRBD1,TRBV7-8,many,TGTGCCAGCAGCTTAGCGTGGGGACAGCGCACCGGGGAGCTGTTTTTT,CASSLAWGQRTGELFF
TRBJ1-1,TRBD1,TRBV27,-,TGTGCCAGCAGACTAACAGGGGTGGGTGAAGCTTTCTTT,CASRLTGVGEAFF
TRBJ2-2,-,TRBV7-7,few,TGTGCTAGCAGCTTATCTGCCGGGGAGGTGGGCACCGGGGAGCTGTTTTTT,CASSLSAGEVGTGELFF
TRBJ2-7,-,TRBV14,many,TGTGCCAGCAGCGTCCGACAGAAATCCTTTTACGAGCAGTACTTC,CASSVRQKSFYEQYF
TRBJ2-7,TRBD1,TRBV5-1,many,TGCGCCAGCAGCTTACAATGGGACAGGAGCGAGCAGTACTTC,CASSLQWDRSEQYF
TRBJ2-1,-,TRBV28,-,TGTGCCAGCAGTTTATTCTCACACCGGGTATATCGGGATGAGCAGTTCTTC,CASSLFSHRVYRDEQFF
TRBJ2-7,-,TRBV5-1,many,TGCGCCAGCAGTCTGGACCCTGAATTCTACGAGCAGTACTTC,CASSLDPEFYEQYF
TRBJ2-5,-,TRBV2,many,TGTGCCAGCAGTGTTCGTATAGGCGGGGGCGAGGAGACCCAGTACTTC,CASSVRIGGGEETQYF
TRBJ2-3,-,TRBV24-1,-,TGTGCCACCAGTGATAATCCAGGGATGGATACGCAGTATTTT,CATSDNPGMDTQYF
TRBJ1-4,-,TRBV28,many,TGTGCCAGCAGTTTAATGCAGACAGACCCTAATGAAAAACTGTTTTTT,CASSLMQTDPNEKLFF
TRBJ2-7,TRBD2,TRBV20-1,many,TGCAGTGCTAGTACCCTAGCGGGAGGGGACGAGCAGTACTTC,CSASTLAGGDEQYF
TRBJ2-7,-,TRBV2,many,TGTGCCAGCACTGGGAGCCCTGACGAGCAGTACTTC,CASTGSPDEQYF
TRBJ2-1,TRBD1,TRBV6-1,many,TGTGCCAGCAACGTAGCGACGGGACAGGGATACAATGAGCAGTTCTTC,CASNVATGQGYNEQFF
TRBJ2-3,-,TRBV28,few,TGTGCCAGCAGTAGGGCAGGGAGAGATACGCAGTATTTT,CASSRAGRDTQYF
TRBJ2-5,-,TRBV24-1,few,TGTGCCACCAGTACCGCCCAAGAGACCCAGTACTTC,CATSTAQETQYF
TRBJ2-2,-,TRBV6-6,-,TGTGCCAGCAGTTACTCGAGGGAGAACACCGGGGAGCTGTTTTTT,CASSYSRENTGELFF
TRBJ2-7,-,TRBV20-1,many,TGCAGTGCTAGGGGGACTTCGGTCGGGGAGCAGTACTTC,CSARGTSVGEQYF
TRBJ2-1,-,TRBV4-1,-,TGCGCCAGCAGCCAAGATCAGGGGACTACCTACAATGAGCAGTTCTTC,CASSQDQGTTYNEQFF
TRBJ1-5,-,TRBV12-3/TRBV12-4,many,TGTGCCAGCAGTTCAAGTCAGGGGCCCAATCAGCCCCAGCATTTT,CASSSSQGPNQPQHF
TRBJ1-5,-,TRBV19,-,TGTGCCAGTAGTTCGAGGACACAGTATAGCAATCAGCCCCAGCATTTT,CASSSRTQYSNQPQHF
TRBJ2-7,-,TRBV20-1,many,TGCAGTGCTAGTAGGGCCCAGGGCCCCTCCTACGAGCAGTACTTC,CSASRAQGPSYEQYF
TRBJ2-5,TRBD2,TRBV7-2,few,TGTGCCAGCAGCTTAGTAGCGGGAGAAGGCCAAGAGACCCAGTACTTC,CASSLVAGEGQETQYF
TRBJ2-7,-,TRBV28,-,TGTGCCAGCAGCGGACTGATGGGTTCCTACGAGCAGTACTTC,CASSGLMGSYEQYF
TRBJ2-5,-,TRBV12-3/TRBV12-4,few,TGTGCCAGCAGTCCAACCCGGTCCCAAGAGACCCAGTACTTC,CASSPTRSQETQYF
TRBJ2-7,-,TRBV12-3/TRBV12-4,few,TGTGCCAGCAGTTGGGTTAGCGGCTCCTACGAGCAGTACTTC,CASSWVSGSYEQYF
TRBJ1-1,-,TRBV28,many,TGTGCCAGCAGCCTCAGAGGAGTCAACACTGAAGCTTTCTTT,CASSLRGVNTEAFF
TRBJ1-3,-,TRBV7-9,few,TGTGCCAGCAGCTCCAAGGGAGGGCCTGGAAACACCATATATTTT,CASSSKGGPGNTIYF